The T cell receptor (beta chain) under discussion was sequenced for a study of response to subunit inactivated influenza vaccine. CDR3 length: 14 amino acids. The V gene's germline CDR1 is SGHRS and CDR2 YFSETQ. The V end lost 8 bases, the J end lost 0 bases, and 12 bases lay between the germline ends. On this clonotype itself: Its specificity is not known.

TCRdb analysed the RT-PCR reads with MiXCR anew, one entry per CDR3 protein. The data show around 710,000 distinct CDR3 sequences, more than 11% seen once. Points from the study as a whole: Seasonal influenza vaccination, on each occasion, was suggested by the authors to recruit few new T cells.

The sequence was obtained from a man between 45 and 60 years old who received an inactivated influenza vaccine. This chain joins TRBV5-1 and TRBJ2-1, with a weak D call TRBD2 (6 bases). The sample here was PBMCs from blood, taken 14 days before vaccination. The CDR3 loop is CASQVADSYNEQFF. CDR3 in DNA: TGCGCCAGTCAAGTAGCGGACTCCTACAATGAGCAGTTCTTC.